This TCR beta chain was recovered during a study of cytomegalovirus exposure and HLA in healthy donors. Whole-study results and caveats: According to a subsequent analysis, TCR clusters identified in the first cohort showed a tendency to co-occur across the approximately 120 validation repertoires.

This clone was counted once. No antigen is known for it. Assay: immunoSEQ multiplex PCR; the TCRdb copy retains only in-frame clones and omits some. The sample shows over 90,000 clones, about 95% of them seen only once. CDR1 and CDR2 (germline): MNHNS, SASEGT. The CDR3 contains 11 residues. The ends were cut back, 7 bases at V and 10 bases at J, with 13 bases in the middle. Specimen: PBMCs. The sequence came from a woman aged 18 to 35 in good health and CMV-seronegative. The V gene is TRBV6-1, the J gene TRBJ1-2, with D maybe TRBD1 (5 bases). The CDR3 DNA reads TGTGCCAGCACACGGACACTCCACTACACCTTC. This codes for CASTRTLHYTF.